A selection of T cell receptor beta chains follows, all from one sample in a study of T cells in Graves' hyperthyroidism and ophthalmopathy. One entry per CDR3 protein results from TCRdb running MiXCR on the multiplex PCR reads. There are approximately 520,000 distinct CDR3 sequences in the sample; around a quarter occur only once, and about 10% lies in the top ten. The sequenced sample was blood. The receptors were gathered from a woman in her thirties with Graves' ophthalmopathy. The CDR3 runs from the conserved cysteine through the conserved F or W. D genes are given only for firm matches. The listing skips clone size in some rows; elsewhere it reads once, few, many or a size class.

V	D	size	J	CDR3	DNA
TRBV19	NA	few	TRBJ1-1	CASSMGGRRTTEAFF	TGTGCCAGTAGTATGGGGGGCCGGAGGACCACTGAAGCTTTCTTT
TRBV25-1	NA	many	TRBJ2-5	CASSDGGRPTGETQYF	TGTGCCAGCAGTGACGGAGGACGGCCTACCGGGGAGACCCAGTACTTC
TRBV12-3/TRBV12-4	NA	NA	TRBJ1-2	CASTEGRRADGYTF	TGTGCCAGCACCGAGGGAAGGCGGGCTGATGGCTACACCTTC
TRBV27	NA	many	TRBJ1-1	CASSSSPEWAMNTEAFF	TGTGCCAGCAGTTCGTCCCCTGAGTGGGCCATGAACACTGAAGCTTTCTTT
TRBV2	NA	many	TRBJ1-1	CASKAGTNTEAFF	TGTGCCAGCAAGGCAGGAACGAACACTGAAGCTTTCTTT
TRBV28	TRBD1	NA	TRBJ2-7	CASSFKRDSYEQYF	TGTGCCAGCAGTTTTAAGAGGGACAGTTACGAGCAGTACTTC
TRBV29-1	TRBD2	many	TRBJ2-7	CSVRRLAGNEQYF	TGCAGCGTCCGCAGACTAGCGGGGAACGAGCAGTACTTC
TRBV24-1	TRBD1	few	TRBJ1-1	CATREPTGGHEAFF	TGTGCCACCAGGGAACCGACAGGGGGCCATGAAGCTTTCTTT
TRBV15	NA	many	TRBJ1-5	CATRMFGGVGNQPQHF	TGTGCCACCAGGATGTTCGGGGGGGTTGGCAATCAGCCCCAGCATTTT
TRBV6-5	NA	many	TRBJ2-5	CASSYSPGFETQYF	TGTGCCAGCAGTTACTCGCCGGGTTTTGAGACCCAGTACTTC
TRBV11-2	TRBD2	NA	TRBJ2-5	CASTLSSGGPGETQYF	TGTGCCAGCACCCTCTCTAGCGGGGGTCCCGGAGAGACCCAGTACTTC
TRBV12-3/TRBV12-4	NA	NA	TRBJ1-6	CASSLWAGRHNSPLHF	TGTGCCAGCAGTTTATGGGCAGGACGCCATAATTCACCCCTCCACTTT
TRBV12-3/TRBV12-4	NA	many	TRBJ1-2	CANTYEGPGYTF	TGTGCCAACACCTATGAGGGGCCTGGCTACACCTTC
TRBV15	TRBD1	NA	TRBJ2-5	CATSIGTVQETQYF	TGTGCCACCAGCATCGGGACAGTGCAAGAGACCCAGTACTTC
TRBV3-2	NA	NA	TRBJ1-2	CASSQDQAGGYGYTF	TGTGCCAGCAGCCAAGATCAGGCGGGGGGTTATGGCTACACCTTC
TRBV6-1	NA	NA	TRBJ2-7	CASSEASEGEQYF	TGTGCCAGCAGTGAAGCTTCGGAGGGCGAGCAGTACTTC
TRBV20-1	NA	NA	TRBJ1-1	CSARGIGWEENTEAFF	TGCAGTGCTAGAGGTATCGGTTGGGAGGAGAACACTGAAGCTTTCTTT
TRBV28	NA	few	TRBJ2-7	CASSLCLGQVSYEQYF	TGTGCCAGCAGTTTATGCCTTGGGCAGGTCTCCTACGAGCAGTACTTC
TRBV19	NA	many	TRBJ2-2	CASLGTRNTGELFF	TGTGCCAGCCTTGGGACACGGAACACCGGGGAGCTGTTTTTT
TRBV3-1	NA	few	TRBJ1-2	CASSQVQGHGYTF	TGTGCCAGCAGCCAAGTTCAGGGCCATGGCTACACCTTC
TRBV6-5	TRBD1	many	TRBJ1-2	CASSYSSQGAGGYTF	TGTGCCAGCAGTTACTCGTCACAGGGGGCAGGTGGCTACACCTTC
TRBV6-1	NA	many	TRBJ2-5	CASTKGDLETQYF	TGTGCCAGCACCAAAGGGGACTTAGAGACCCAGTACTTC
TRBV11-2	TRBD2	NA	TRBJ2-7	CASSYTGLADPTVQYF	TGTGCCAGCAGTTATACTGGACTAGCGGACCCTACCGTGCAGTACTTC
TRBV18	NA	many	TRBJ1-1	CASSPPSRGSEAFF	TGTGCCAGCTCACCCCCGTCGCGGGGGAGTGAAGCTTTCTTT